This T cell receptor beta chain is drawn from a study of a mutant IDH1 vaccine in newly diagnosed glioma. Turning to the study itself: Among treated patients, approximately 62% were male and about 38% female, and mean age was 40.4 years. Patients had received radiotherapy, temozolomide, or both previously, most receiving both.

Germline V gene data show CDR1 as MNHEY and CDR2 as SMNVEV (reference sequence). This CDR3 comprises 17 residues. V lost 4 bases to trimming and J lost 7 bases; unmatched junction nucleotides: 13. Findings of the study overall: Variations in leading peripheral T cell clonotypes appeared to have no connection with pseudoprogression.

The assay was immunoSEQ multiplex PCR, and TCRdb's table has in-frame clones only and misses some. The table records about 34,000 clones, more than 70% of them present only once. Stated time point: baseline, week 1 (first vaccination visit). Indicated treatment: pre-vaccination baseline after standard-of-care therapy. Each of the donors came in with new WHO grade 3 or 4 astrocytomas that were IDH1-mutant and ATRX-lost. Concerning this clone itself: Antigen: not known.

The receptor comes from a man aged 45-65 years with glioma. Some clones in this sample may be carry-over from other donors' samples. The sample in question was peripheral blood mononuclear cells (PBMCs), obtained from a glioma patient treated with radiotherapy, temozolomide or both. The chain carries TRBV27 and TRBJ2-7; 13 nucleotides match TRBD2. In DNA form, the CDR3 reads TGTGCCAGCAGTTCCATACACCGACTAGCGGGAGGCGGGGAGCAGTACTTC. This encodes CASSSIHRLAGGGEQYF.